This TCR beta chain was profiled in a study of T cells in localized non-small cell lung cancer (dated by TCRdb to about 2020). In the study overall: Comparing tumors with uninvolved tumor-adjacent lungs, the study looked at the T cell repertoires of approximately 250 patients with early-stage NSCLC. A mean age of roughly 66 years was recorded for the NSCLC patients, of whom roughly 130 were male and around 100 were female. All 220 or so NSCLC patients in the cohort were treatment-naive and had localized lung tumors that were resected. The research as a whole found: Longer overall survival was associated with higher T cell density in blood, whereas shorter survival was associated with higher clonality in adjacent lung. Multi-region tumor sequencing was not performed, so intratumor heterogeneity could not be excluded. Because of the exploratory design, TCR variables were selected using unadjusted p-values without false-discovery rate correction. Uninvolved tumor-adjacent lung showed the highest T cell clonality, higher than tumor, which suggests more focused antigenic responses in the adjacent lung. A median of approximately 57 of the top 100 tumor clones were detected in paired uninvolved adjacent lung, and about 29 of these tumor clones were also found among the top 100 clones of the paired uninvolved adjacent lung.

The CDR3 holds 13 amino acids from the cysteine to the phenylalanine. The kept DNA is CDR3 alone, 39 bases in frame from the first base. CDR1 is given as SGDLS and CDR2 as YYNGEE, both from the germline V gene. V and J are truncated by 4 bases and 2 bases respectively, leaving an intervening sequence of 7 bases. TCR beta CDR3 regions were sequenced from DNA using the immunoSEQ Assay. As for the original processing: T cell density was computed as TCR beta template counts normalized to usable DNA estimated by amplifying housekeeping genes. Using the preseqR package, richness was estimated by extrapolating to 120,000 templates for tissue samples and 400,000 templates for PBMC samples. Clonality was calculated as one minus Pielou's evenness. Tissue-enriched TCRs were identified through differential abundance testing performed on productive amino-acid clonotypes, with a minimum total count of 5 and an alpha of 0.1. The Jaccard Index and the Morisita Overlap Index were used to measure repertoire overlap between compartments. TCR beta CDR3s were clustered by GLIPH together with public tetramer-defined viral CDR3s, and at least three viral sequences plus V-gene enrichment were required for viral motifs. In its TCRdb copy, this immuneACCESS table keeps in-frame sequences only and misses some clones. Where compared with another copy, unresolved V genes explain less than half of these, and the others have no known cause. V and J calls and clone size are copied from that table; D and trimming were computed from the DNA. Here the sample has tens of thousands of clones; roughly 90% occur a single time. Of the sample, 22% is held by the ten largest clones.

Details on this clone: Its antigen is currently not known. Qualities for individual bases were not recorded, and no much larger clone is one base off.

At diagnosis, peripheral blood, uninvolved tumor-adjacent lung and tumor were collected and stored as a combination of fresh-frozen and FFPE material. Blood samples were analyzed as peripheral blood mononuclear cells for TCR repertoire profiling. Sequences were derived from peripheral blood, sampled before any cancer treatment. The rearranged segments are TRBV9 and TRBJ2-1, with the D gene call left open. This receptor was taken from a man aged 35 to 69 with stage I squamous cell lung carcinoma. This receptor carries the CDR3 CASSTGPYNEQFF. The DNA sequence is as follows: TGTGCCAGCAGCACCGGGCCCTACAATGAGCAGTTCTTC.